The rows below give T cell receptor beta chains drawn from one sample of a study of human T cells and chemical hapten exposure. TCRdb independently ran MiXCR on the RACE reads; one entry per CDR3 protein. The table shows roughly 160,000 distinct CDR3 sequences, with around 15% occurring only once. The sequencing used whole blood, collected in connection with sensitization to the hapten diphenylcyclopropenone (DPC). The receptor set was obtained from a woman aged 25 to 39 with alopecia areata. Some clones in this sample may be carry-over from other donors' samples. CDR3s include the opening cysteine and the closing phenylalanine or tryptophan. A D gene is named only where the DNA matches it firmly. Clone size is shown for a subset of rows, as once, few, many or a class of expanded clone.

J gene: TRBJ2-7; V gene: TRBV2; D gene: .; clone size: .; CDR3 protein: CASSEISYEQYF; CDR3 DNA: TGTGCCAGCAGCGAGATCAGCTACGAGCAGTACTTC
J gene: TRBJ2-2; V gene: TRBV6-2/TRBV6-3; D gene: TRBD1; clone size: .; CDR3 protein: CASSSDRGYTGELFF; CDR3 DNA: TGTGCCAGCAGTTCCGACAGGGGGTACACCGGGGAGCTGTTTTTT
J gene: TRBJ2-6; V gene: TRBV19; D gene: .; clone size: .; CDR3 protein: CASSIASQTGDSGANVLTF; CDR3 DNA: TGTGCCAGTAGTATAGCCTCCCAGACGGGCGACTCTGGGGCCAACGTCCTGACTTTC
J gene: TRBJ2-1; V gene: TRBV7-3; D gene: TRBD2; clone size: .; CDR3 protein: CASSLTGTSGTEQFF; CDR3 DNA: TGTGCCAGCAGCTTAACGGGGACTAGCGGGACTGAGCAGTTCTTC
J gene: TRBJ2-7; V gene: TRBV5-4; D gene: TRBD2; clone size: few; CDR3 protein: CASSLGGASGAYEQYF; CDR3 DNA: TGTGCCAGCAGCCTGGGCGGGGCTAGCGGGGCCTACGAGCAGTACTTC
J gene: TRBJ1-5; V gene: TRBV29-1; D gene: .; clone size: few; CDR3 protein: CSVLYQPQHF; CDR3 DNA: TGCAGCGTCCTGTATCAGCCCCAGCATTTT
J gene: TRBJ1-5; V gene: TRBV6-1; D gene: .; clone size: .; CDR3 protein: CASRSTAYSNQPQHF; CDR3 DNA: TGTGCCAGCAGGTCGACAGCATATAGCAATCAGCCCCAGCATTTT
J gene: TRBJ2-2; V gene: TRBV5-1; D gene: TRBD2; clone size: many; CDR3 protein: CASSLASGPTGELFF; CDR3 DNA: TGCGCCAGCAGCTTGGCTAGCGGGCCCACCGGGGAGCTGTTTTTT
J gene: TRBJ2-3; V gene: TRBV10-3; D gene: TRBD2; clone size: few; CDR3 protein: CAISLGLARTDTQYF; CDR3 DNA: TGTGCCATCAGTTTAGGACTAGCCCGGACAGATACGCAGTATTTT
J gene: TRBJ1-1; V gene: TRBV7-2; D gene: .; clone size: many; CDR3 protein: CAIKDPDTEAFF; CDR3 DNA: TGTGCCATCAAAGACCCGGACACTGAAGCTTTCTTT
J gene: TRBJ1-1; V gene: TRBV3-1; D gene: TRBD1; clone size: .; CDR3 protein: CASSQTGGPNTEAFF; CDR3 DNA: TGTGCCAGCAGCCAGACAGGGGGCCCGAACACTGAAGCTTTCTTT
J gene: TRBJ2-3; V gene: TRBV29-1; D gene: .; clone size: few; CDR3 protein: CSVMGPGDTQYF; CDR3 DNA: TGCAGCGTTATGGGCCCTGGTGATACGCAGTATTTT
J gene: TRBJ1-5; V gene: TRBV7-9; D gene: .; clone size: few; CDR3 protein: CASSLGSVDQPQHF; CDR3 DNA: TGTGCCAGCAGCTTAGGCTCGGTGGATCAGCCCCAGCATTTT
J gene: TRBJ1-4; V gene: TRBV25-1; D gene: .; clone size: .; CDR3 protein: CASRDWQGTNEKLFF; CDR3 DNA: TGTGCCAGCAGGGACTGGCAGGGAACTAATGAAAAACTGTTTTTT
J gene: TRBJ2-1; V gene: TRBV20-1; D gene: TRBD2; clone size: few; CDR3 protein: CSAKTSGSLYEQFF; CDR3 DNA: TGCAGTGCAAAGACTAGCGGGAGTCTCTATGAGCAGTTCTTC
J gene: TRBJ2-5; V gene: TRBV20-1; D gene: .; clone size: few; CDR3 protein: CSASFQGLQETQYF; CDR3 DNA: TGCAGTGCTAGTTTCCAAGGTTTGCAAGAGACCCAGTACTTC
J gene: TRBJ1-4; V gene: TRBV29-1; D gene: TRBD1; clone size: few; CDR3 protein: CSVAGTDEKLFF; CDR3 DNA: TGCAGCGTAGCCGGGACAGATGAAAAACTGTTTTTT
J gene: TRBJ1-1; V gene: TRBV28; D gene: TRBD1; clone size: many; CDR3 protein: CASNPTGRTEAFF; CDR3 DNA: TGTGCCAGCAACCCGACAGGGAGGACTGAAGCTTTCTTT
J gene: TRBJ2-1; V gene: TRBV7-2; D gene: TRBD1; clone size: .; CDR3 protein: CASSRQGAVEQFF; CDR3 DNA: TGTGCCAGCAGCCGACAGGGGGCCGTTGAGCAGTTCTTC
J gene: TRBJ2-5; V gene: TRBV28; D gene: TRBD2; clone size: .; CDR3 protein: CASSLRTRGLGEETQYF; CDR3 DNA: TGTGCCAGCAGTTTACGGACTAGAGGTCTTGGAGAAGAGACCCAGTACTTC
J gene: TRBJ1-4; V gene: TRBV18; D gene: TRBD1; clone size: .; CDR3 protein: CASSPWGQVNEKLFF; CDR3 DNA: TGTGCCAGCTCACCATGGGGACAGGTTAATGAAAAACTGTTTTTT
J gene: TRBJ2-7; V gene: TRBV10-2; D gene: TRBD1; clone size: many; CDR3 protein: CASTPGTGRHEQYF; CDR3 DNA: TGCGCCAGCACTCCGGGGACAGGGCGCCACGAGCAGTACTTC
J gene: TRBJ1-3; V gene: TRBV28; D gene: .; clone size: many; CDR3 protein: CASSQTAHSGNTIYF; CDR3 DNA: TGTGCCAGCAGCCAAACAGCTCACTCTGGAAACACCATATATTTT
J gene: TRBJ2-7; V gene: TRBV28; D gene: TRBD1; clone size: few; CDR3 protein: CASSFPNQRDRRPDLSYEQYF; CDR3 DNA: TGTGCCAGCAGTTTCCCCAACCAACGGGACAGGCGACCCGATCTCTCCTACGAGCAGTACTTC
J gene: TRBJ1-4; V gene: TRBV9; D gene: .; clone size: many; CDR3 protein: CASSVGLQEGEKLFF; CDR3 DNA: TGTGCCAGCAGCGTAGGTCTCCAGGAAGGTGAAAAACTGTTTTTT
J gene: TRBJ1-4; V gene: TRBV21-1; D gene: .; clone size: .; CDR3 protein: CASSKGHRGSLATNEKLFF; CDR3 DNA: TGTGCCAGCAGCAAAGGACACAGGGGCTCACTTGCAACTAATGAAAAACTGTTTTTT
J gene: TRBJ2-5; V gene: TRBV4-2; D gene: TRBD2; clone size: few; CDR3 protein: CASSPGTSGGEETQYF; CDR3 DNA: TGTGCCAGCAGCCCAGGGACTAGCGGGGGAGAAGAGACCCAGTACTTC
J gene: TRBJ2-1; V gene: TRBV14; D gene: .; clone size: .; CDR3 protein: CASSPGANEQFF; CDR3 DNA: TGTGCCAGCAGCCCGGGGGCGAATGAGCAGTTCTTC
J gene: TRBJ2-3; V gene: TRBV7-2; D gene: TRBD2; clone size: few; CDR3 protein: CASSARLAGASTDTQYF; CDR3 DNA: TGTGCCAGCAGCGCCCGACTAGCGGGAGCTAGCACAGATACGCAGTATTTT
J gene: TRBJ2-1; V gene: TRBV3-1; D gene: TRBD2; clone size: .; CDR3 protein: CASSQASGTYNEQFF; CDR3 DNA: TGTGCCAGCAGCCAAGCTAGCGGCACCTACAATGAGCAGTTCTTC
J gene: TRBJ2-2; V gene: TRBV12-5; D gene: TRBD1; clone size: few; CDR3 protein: CASGTGTGLPNTGELFF; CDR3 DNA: TGTGCTAGTGGCACCGGGACAGGGCTACCGAACACCGGGGAGCTGTTTTTT
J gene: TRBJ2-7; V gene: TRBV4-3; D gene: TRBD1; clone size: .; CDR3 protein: CASSQYGTDTYEQYF; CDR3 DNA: TGCGCCAGCAGTCAATACGGGACAGATACCTACGAGCAGTACTTC
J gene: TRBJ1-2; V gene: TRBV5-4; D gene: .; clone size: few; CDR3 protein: CASSPNNNYGYTF; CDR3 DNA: TGTGCCAGCAGCCCAAACAATAACTATGGCTACACCTTC
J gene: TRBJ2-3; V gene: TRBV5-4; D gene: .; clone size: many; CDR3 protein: CASSRAGTDTQYF; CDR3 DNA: TGTGCCAGCAGCCGCGCGGGGACAGATACGCAGTATTTT
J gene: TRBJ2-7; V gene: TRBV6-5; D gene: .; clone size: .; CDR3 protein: CASSTPYEQYF; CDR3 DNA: TGTGCCAGCAGCACACCATACGAGCAGTACTTC
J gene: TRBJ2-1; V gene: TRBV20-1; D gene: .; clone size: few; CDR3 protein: CSAYEPEQFF; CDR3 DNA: TGCAGTGCTTATGAGCCTGAGCAGTTCTTC
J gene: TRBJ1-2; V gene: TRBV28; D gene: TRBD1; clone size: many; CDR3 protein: CASSFGQGDTDYGYTF; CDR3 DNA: TGTGCCAGCAGTTTCGGACAGGGGGATACCGACTATGGCTACACCTTC